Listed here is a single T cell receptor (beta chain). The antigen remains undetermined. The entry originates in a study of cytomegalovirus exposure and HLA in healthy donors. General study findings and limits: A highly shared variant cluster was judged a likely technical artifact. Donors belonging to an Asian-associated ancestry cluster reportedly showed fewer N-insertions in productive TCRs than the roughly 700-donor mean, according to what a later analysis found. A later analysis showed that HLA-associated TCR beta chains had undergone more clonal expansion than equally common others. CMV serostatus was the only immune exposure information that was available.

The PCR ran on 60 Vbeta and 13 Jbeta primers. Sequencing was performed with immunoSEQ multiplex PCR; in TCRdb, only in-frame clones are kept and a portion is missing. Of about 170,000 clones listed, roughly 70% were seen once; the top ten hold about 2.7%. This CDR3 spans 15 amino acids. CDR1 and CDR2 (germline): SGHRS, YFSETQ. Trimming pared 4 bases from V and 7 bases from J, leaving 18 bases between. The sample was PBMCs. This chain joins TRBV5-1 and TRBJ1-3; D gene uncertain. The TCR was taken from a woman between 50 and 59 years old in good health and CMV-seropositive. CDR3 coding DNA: TGCGCCAGCAGCCCAGACGGAGGAGGAGTGAACACCATATATTTT. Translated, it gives CASSPDGGGVNTIYF.